This is a list of T cell receptor beta chains from one sample in a study of blood T cell dynamics during melanoma immunotherapy. The method was immunoSEQ multiplex PCR; TCRdb's version includes in-frame clones alone and lacks a portion of them. Here the sample spans roughly 4,000 clones, around 78% being singletons. This specimen was blood, taken from a patient treated with checkpoint blockade. These receptors came from a human donor with melanoma. Each CDR3 is given with its conserved first and last residue. A D gene is named only where the DNA matches it firmly. Size tells how often a clone was seen (once, few, many) or the class of an expanded clone, and some rows leave it out.

d_call: TRBD2
v_call: TRBV10-1
clone_size: once
j_call: TRBJ2-3
cdr3_aa: CASSEGATSGSTDTQYF
cdr3_nt: TGCGCCAGCAGTGAGGGGGCGACTAGCGGAAGCACAGATACGCAGTATTTT

d_call: -
v_call: TRBV25-1
clone_size: few
j_call: TRBJ2-3
cdr3_aa: CASSRSLDTDTQYF
cdr3_nt: TGTGCCAGCAGTAGAAGCCTCGACACAGATACGCAGTATTTT

d_call: -
v_call: TRBV5-1
clone_size: -
j_call: TRBJ1-1
cdr3_aa: CASSLAGSNTEAFF
cdr3_nt: TGCGCCAGCAGCTTGGCAGGTTCGAACACTGAAGCTTTCTTT

d_call: TRBD1
v_call: TRBV11-3
clone_size: once
j_call: TRBJ2-7
cdr3_aa: CASSSGPTGVEQYF
cdr3_nt: TGTGCCAGCAGCTCCGGGCCGACAGGGGTCGAGCAGTACTTC

d_call: TRBD1
v_call: TRBV5-1
clone_size: -
j_call: TRBJ1-2
cdr3_aa: CASSLEDRGYGYTF
cdr3_nt: TGCGCCAGCAGCTTGGAGGACAGGGGCTATGGCTACACCTTC

d_call: -
v_call: TRBV10-3
clone_size: -
j_call: TRBJ1-2
cdr3_aa: CAISELLGAYGYTF
cdr3_nt: TGTGCCATCAGTGAGTTATTGGGAGCCTATGGCTACACCTTC

d_call: -
v_call: TRBV11-2
clone_size: -
j_call: TRBJ2-1
cdr3_aa: CASSSKTGPNNEQFF
cdr3_nt: TGTGCCAGCAGCTCGAAGACAGGACCCAACAATGAGCAGTTCTTC

d_call: -
v_call: TRBV9
clone_size: -
j_call: TRBJ2-5
cdr3_aa: CASSVEGSGQETQYF
cdr3_nt: TGTGCCAGCAGCGTAGAAGGCTCAGGGCAAGAGACCCAGTACTTC

d_call: TRBD2
v_call: TRBV28
clone_size: -
j_call: TRBJ2-3
cdr3_aa: CASSQPRLAGGGDTQYF
cdr3_nt: TGTGCCAGCAGTCAACCTCGACTAGCGGGGGGAGGAGATACGCAGTATTTT

d_call: TRBD1
v_call: TRBV6-5
clone_size: -
j_call: TRBJ1-1
cdr3_aa: CASSYRGLKTEAFF
cdr3_nt: TGTGCCAGCAGTTACAGGGGGCTGAAGACTGAAGCTTTCTTT

d_call: TRBD1
v_call: TRBV11-3
clone_size: -
j_call: TRBJ1-2
cdr3_aa: CASSQTGGSYGYTF
cdr3_nt: TGTGCCAGCAGCCAAACAGGGGGCAGCTATGGCTACACCTTC

d_call: TRBD1
v_call: TRBV18
clone_size: -
j_call: TRBJ1-5
cdr3_aa: CASSLGQGAHQPQHF
cdr3_nt: TGTGCCAGCTCACTCGGACAGGGGGCCCATCAGCCCCAGCATTTT

d_call: TRBD1
v_call: TRBV7-3
clone_size: few
j_call: TRBJ1-1
cdr3_aa: CASSQDWGQGTDTEAFF
cdr3_nt: TGCGCCAGCAGCCAAGATTGGGGACAGGGGACGGACACTGAAGCTTTCTTT

d_call: -
v_call: TRBV7-9
clone_size: -
j_call: TRBJ2-5
cdr3_aa: CASSSTALETQYF
cdr3_nt: TGTGCCAGCAGCTCCACCGCCTTGGAGACCCAGTACTTC

d_call: TRBD1
v_call: TRBV5-1
clone_size: -
j_call: TRBJ1-1
cdr3_aa: CASSLGTGEAFF
cdr3_nt: TGCGCCAGCAGCTTAGGGACAGGCGAAGCTTTCTTT

d_call: -
v_call: TRBV4-2
clone_size: once
j_call: TRBJ1-1
cdr3_aa: CASSPDQGNTEAFF
cdr3_nt: TGTGCCAGCAGCCCAGACCAGGGGAACACTGAAGCTTTCTTT

d_call: -
v_call: TRBV7-9
clone_size: -
j_call: TRBJ1-1
cdr3_aa: CASSLSQGRTEAFF
cdr3_nt: TGTGCCAGCAGCTTAAGTCAGGGGAGGACTGAAGCTTTCTTT

d_call: -
v_call: TRBV5-4
clone_size: -
j_call: TRBJ2-7
cdr3_aa: CASSLFGAYSYEQYF
cdr3_nt: TGTGCCAGCAGCTTGTTTGGGGCCTACTCCTACGAGCAGTACTTC

d_call: -
v_call: TRBV5-6
clone_size: once
j_call: TRBJ1-5
cdr3_aa: CASSLFRERASRKPQHF
cdr3_nt: TGTGCCAGCAGCTTGTTCAGGGAAAGGGCCTCTAGGAAGCCCCAGCATTTT

d_call: -
v_call: TRBV29-1
clone_size: -
j_call: TRBJ1-6
cdr3_aa: CSVAPGPYSPLHF
cdr3_nt: TGCAGCGTTGCTCCGGGCCCTTATTCACCCCTCCACTTT

d_call: TRBD1
v_call: TRBV2
clone_size: once
j_call: TRBJ2-1
cdr3_aa: CASLSAGTGIENEQFF
cdr3_nt: TGTGCCAGCCTTTCTGCCGGGACAGGGATAGAGAATGAGCAGTTCTTC

d_call: TRBD1
v_call: TRBV18
clone_size: once
j_call: TRBJ2-7
cdr3_aa: CASSPRQGVYEQYF
cdr3_nt: TGTGCCAGCTCACCACGACAGGGGGTTTACGAGCAGTACTTC

d_call: TRBD1
v_call: TRBV5-5
clone_size: few
j_call: TRBJ1-4
cdr3_aa: CASSETGVNEKLFF
cdr3_nt: TGTGCCAGCAGCGAGACAGGGGTTAATGAAAAACTGTTTTTT

d_call: -
v_call: TRBV5-6
clone_size: -
j_call: TRBJ2-3
cdr3_aa: CASSVGGVYTQYF
cdr3_nt: TGTGCCAGCAGCGTCGGGGGAGTGTATACGCAGTATTTT

d_call: -
v_call: TRBV7-8
clone_size: large
j_call: TRBJ2-2
cdr3_aa: CASSWEAGELFF
cdr3_nt: TGTGCCAGCAGCTGGGAAGCCGGGGAGCTGTTTTTT

d_call: -
v_call: TRBV2
clone_size: -
j_call: TRBJ1-6
cdr3_aa: CASSTTRNGSPLHF
cdr3_nt: TGTGCCAGCTCGACCACCCGGAACGGTTCACCCCTCCACTTT

d_call: TRBD1
v_call: TRBV7-2
clone_size: -
j_call: TRBJ1-2
cdr3_aa: CASSPRQGANYGYTF
cdr3_nt: TGTGCCAGCAGCCCTCGACAGGGGGCGAACTATGGCTACACCTTC

d_call: TRBD2
v_call: TRBV9
clone_size: -
j_call: TRBJ2-3
cdr3_aa: CASSVSGTSGGETDTQYF
cdr3_nt: TGTGCCAGCAGCGTCTCTGGGACTAGCGGGGGGGAGACAGATACGCAGTATTTT

d_call: -
v_call: TRBV5-4
clone_size: -
j_call: TRBJ1-2
cdr3_aa: CASSLGLGTDTNYGYTF
cdr3_nt: TGTGCCAGCAGCTTGGGCCTCGGGACGGACACTAACTATGGCTACACCTTC

d_call: -
v_call: TRBV11-1
clone_size: -
j_call: TRBJ2-3
cdr3_aa: CASSFKPPSVRSTDTQYF
cdr3_nt: TGTGCCAGCAGCTTCAAACCGCCTAGCGTTAGAAGCACAGATACGCAGTATTTT

d_call: -
v_call: TRBV7-2
clone_size: once
j_call: TRBJ1-1
cdr3_aa: CASSGKGRQEGSEAFF
cdr3_nt: TGTGCCAGCAGCGGAAAGGGGCGCCAGGAGGGCTCTGAAGCTTTCTTT

d_call: -
v_call: TRBV7-9
clone_size: -
j_call: TRBJ1-1
cdr3_aa: CASSSDSHTEAFF
cdr3_nt: TGTGCCAGCAGCTCCGACAGCCACACTGAAGCTTTCTTT

d_call: -
v_call: TRBV7-9
clone_size: few
j_call: TRBJ1-2
cdr3_aa: CASSLEGPGYTF
cdr3_nt: TGTGCCAGCAGCTTGGAGGGCCCCGGCTACACCTTC

d_call: -
v_call: TRBV11-3
clone_size: -
j_call: TRBJ2-1
cdr3_aa: CASSLDLGSPNEQFF
cdr3_nt: TGTGCCAGCAGCTTAGATCTGGGCAGCCCAAATGAGCAGTTCTTC

d_call: TRBD2
v_call: TRBV2
clone_size: large
j_call: TRBJ2-7
cdr3_aa: CASSEAGGGAYEQYF
cdr3_nt: TGTGCCAGCAGTGAAGCTGGCGGGGGGGCCTACGAGCAGTACTTC

d_call: -
v_call: TRBV7-9
clone_size: -
j_call: TRBJ1-6
cdr3_aa: CRPPWSYNSPLHF
cdr3_nt: TGTAGGCCCCCATGGTCCTATAATTCACCCCTCCACTTT

d_call: -
v_call: TRBV5-6
clone_size: -
j_call: TRBJ1-2
cdr3_aa: CASSLRALTRNGYTF
cdr3_nt: TGTGCCAGCAGCTTGAGGGCCCTAACCAGGAATGGCTACACCTTC

d_call: TRBD1
v_call: TRBV5-5
clone_size: -
j_call: TRBJ1-5
cdr3_aa: CASSRDRGGRPQHF
cdr3_nt: TGTGCCAGCAGCCGGGACAGGGGCGGTAGGCCCCAGCATTTT

d_call: -
v_call: TRBV10-3
clone_size: -
j_call: TRBJ2-3
cdr3_aa: CAISDPDTQYF
cdr3_nt: TGTGCCATCAGTGATCCAGATACGCAGTATTTT

d_call: -
v_call: TRBV15
clone_size: -
j_call: TRBJ1-3
cdr3_aa: CATSRDGGPGNTIYF
cdr3_nt: TGTGCCACCAGCAGAGACGGGGGGCCAGGAAACACCATATATTTT

d_call: TRBD1
v_call: TRBV5-1
clone_size: once
j_call: TRBJ2-7
cdr3_aa: CASSAGQGTNEQYF
cdr3_nt: TGCGCCAGCAGCGCGGGACAGGGGACCAACGAGCAGTACTTC

d_call: -
v_call: TRBV19
clone_size: -
j_call: TRBJ2-5
cdr3_aa: CASSNGLAIKTQYF
cdr3_nt: TGTGCCAGTAGTAACGGGCTAGCTATCAAGACCCAGTACTTC

d_call: -
v_call: TRBV15
clone_size: -
j_call: TRBJ2-3
cdr3_aa: CATATSKEADTQYF
cdr3_nt: TGTGCCACGGCAACTAGCAAGGAGGCAGATACGCAGTATTTT

d_call: -
v_call: TRBV9
clone_size: -
j_call: TRBJ1-4
cdr3_aa: CASSYYEGEKLFF
cdr3_nt: TGTGCCAGCAGCTATTACGAGGGAGAAAAACTGTTTTTT

d_call: -
v_call: TRBV19
clone_size: -
j_call: TRBJ2-3
cdr3_aa: CASSRGESTDTQYF
cdr3_nt: TGTGCCAGTAGTAGGGGGGAGAGCACAGATACGCAGTATTTT

d_call: -
v_call: TRBV4-2
clone_size: -
j_call: TRBJ1-2
cdr3_aa: CASSQDRTDYGYTF
cdr3_nt: TGTGCCAGCAGCCAAGATCGGACAGACTATGGCTACACCTTC

d_call: -
v_call: TRBV2
clone_size: few
j_call: TRBJ1-4
cdr3_aa: CASCRRVNEKLFF
cdr3_nt: TGTGCCTCCTGCAGGCGGGTGAATGAAAAACTGTTTTTT

d_call: -
v_call: TRBV11-3
clone_size: -
j_call: TRBJ1-1
cdr3_aa: CASSLAPGSQGEAFF
cdr3_nt: TGTGCCAGCAGCTTAGCTCCGGGCAGTCAGGGGGAAGCTTTCTTT

d_call: TRBD1
v_call: TRBV6-4
clone_size: -
j_call: TRBJ2-7
cdr3_aa: CASMPRQGARYEQYF
cdr3_nt: TGTGCCAGCATGCCCCGACAGGGGGCCCGTTACGAGCAGTACTTC

d_call: TRBD1
v_call: TRBV2
clone_size: few
j_call: TRBJ1-2
cdr3_aa: CASSGQGFSGYTF
cdr3_nt: TGTGCCAGCAGTGGACAGGGCTTCTCTGGCTACACCTTC

d_call: -
v_call: TRBV7-9
clone_size: -
j_call: TRBJ1-1
cdr3_aa: CASSLLGRNTEAFF
cdr3_nt: TGTGCCAGCAGCTTATTAGGCAGGAACACTGAAGCTTTCTTT

d_call: -
v_call: TRBV5-1
clone_size: -
j_call: TRBJ1-3
cdr3_aa: CASSQTVSSGNTIYF
cdr3_nt: TGCGCCAGCAGCCAGACCGTTAGCTCTGGAAACACCATATATTTT

d_call: -
v_call: TRBV7-8
clone_size: -
j_call: TRBJ2-2
cdr3_aa: CASSPGPDGTGELFF
cdr3_nt: TGTGCCAGCAGCCCGGGGCCAGATGGCACCGGGGAACTGTTTTTT

d_call: TRBD1
v_call: TRBV7-2
clone_size: -
j_call: TRBJ2-7
cdr3_aa: CASSLEGRGPYEQYF
cdr3_nt: TGTGCCAGCAGCTTAGAGGGTAGGGGGCCCTACGAGCAGTACTTC